A single sample is the source of the 10 T cell receptor beta chains below, sequenced in a study of shared clonotypes between healthy human individuals. Sequencing was performed with immunoSEQ multiplex PCR; in TCRdb, only in-frame clones are kept and a portion is missing. The data contain about 460,000 clones, roughly three quarters of them singletons. The sample consisted of PBMCs. These receptors were taken from a woman aged 40 to 55 in good health. Some clones in this sample may be carry-over from other donors' samples.

The gene calls are TRBV28 and TRBJ2-7, with D perhaps matching TRBD1 (6 bases). Germline CDR1 MDHEN, CDR2 SYDVKM. The CDR3 loop spans 12 amino acids. Trimming removed 6 bases from V and 2 bases from J, with 8 bases in between. CDR3 sequence reads: CASRDSAYEQYF. The DNA of the CDR3 is TGTGCCAGCAGGGACAGTGCCTACGAGCAGTACTTC.

The chain couples TRBV6-5 to TRBJ2-3; the D is unclear. The CDR3 has 13 residues. The germline gives CDR1 MNHEY, CDR2 SVGAGI. The V end lost 8 bases, the J end lost 0 bases, and 9 bases lay between the germline ends. The CDR3 reads CASGSMSTDTQYF. CDR3 sequence (DNA): TGTGCCAGCGGATCGATGAGCACAGATACGCAGTATTTT.

Comment on this clone: This likely stems from a read error, as it lies one base from a far larger clone. Additional DNA sequences in this sample encode the identical CDR3. The chain couples TRBV6-4 to TRBJ2-3; weak D call: TRBD2 (5 bases). This CDR3 comprises 13 residues. Germline values: CDR1 MRHNA, CDR2 SNTAGT. Trimming cost V 3 bases and J 1 base, with 5 bases left between them. The CDR3 region has the DNA TGTGCCAGCAGTGAGCGGGGCACAGATACGCAGTATTTT. This sequence encodes CASSERGTDTQYF.

Comments on this clone: One base separates it from a far larger clone, so it is likely a read error. The rearrangement links TRBV6-5 to TRBJ1-5; 10 bases agree with TRBD1. Germline CDR1 MNHEY, CDR2 SVGAGI. CDR3 length equals 15 residues. CDR3 nucleotide sequence: TGTGCCAGCAGTCCACGCCGGACAGGGGGGACGGACCAGCGTTTT. This sequence encodes CASSPRRTGGTDQRF.

The genes are TRBV9 and TRBJ2-1; the D call may be TRBD1 or TRBD2 (6 bases each). Germline CDR1 is SGDLS and CDR2 is YYNGEE. The V end was cut by 4 bases, the J end by 6 bases, with 14 bases between. This CDR3 has 14 residues. CDR3 DNA sequence: TGTGCCAGCAGCCCCCAGGGGACTCCCAATGAGCAGTTCTTC. As protein: CASSPQGTPNEQFF.

This clone was seen a few times. This chain uses TRBV19 with TRBJ1-5; no reliable D call. The CDR3 totals 12 residues. Germline assignment: CDR1 LNHDA and CDR2 SQIVND (reference sequence). The V gene lost 7 bases and the J gene lost 4 bases, with 8 bases spanning the gap. The CDR3 region is CASTVGNQPQHF. The DNA for the CDR3 is TGTGCCAGTACAGTAGGTAATCAGCCCCAGCATTTT.

The chain joins TRBV19 to TRBJ2-7, with D uncertain. Trimming shortened V by 6 bases and J by 1 base, and 10 bases separated the two germline ends. The CDR3 runs 13 residues. From germline, CDR1 is LNHDA and CDR2 SQIVND (reference sequence). CDR3 DNA sequence: TGTGCCAGTAGGGCATTGGGATCCTACGAGCAGTACTTC. It translates to CASRALGSYEQYF.

The chain employs TRBV2 and TRBJ2-3, with 13 bases lining up with TRBD2. The germline V gene has CDR1 SNHLY and CDR2 FYNNEI. The CDR3 extends over 15 amino acids. V lost 7 bases to trimming and J lost 2 bases; unmatched junction nucleotides: 3. CDR3 loop: CASKTSGRNTDTQYF. CDR3 nucleotides: TGTGCCAGCAAGACTAGCGGGAGGAACACAGATACGCAGTATTTT. Full variable domain (remainder filled in from reference TRBV2 and TRBJ2-3): EPEVTQTPSHQVTQMGQEVILRCVPISNHLYFYWYRQILGQKVEFLVSFYNNEISEKSEIFDDQFSVERPDGSNFTLKIRSTKLEDSAMYFCASKTSGRNTDTQYFGPGTRLTVL.

A remark on this clone: A far larger clone is only one base removed, so a read error is likely. The chain uses TRBV28 and TRBJ1-6, with 7 nucleotides matching TRBD1. There are 15 residues in the CDR3. Per the germline V gene, CDR1 is MDHEN and CDR2 is SYDVKM. The CDR3 loop reads CASSPPGQRISPPHF. The CDR3 coding sequence is TGTGCCAGCAGCCCACCGGGACAGCGTATCTCACCCCCCCACTTT. The whole variable domain, remainder taken from reference TRBV28 and TRBJ1-6, is DVKVTQSSRYLVKRTGEKVFLECVQDMDHENMFWYRQDPGLGLRLIYFSYDVKMKEKGDIPEGYSVSREKKERFSLILESASTNQTSMYLCASSPPGQRISPPHFGNGTRLTVT.

Concerning this clone itself: The likely explanation is a read error, given a far larger clone one base away. This sequence joins TRBV25-1 and TRBJ2-5; possible D gene TRBD1, 6 bases. In germline, CDR1 is MGHDK, CDR2 SYGVNS. The V and J ends lost 3 bases and 1 base respectively, with 9 bases between them. This CDR3 contains 14 residues. The CDR3 nucleotides read TGTGCCAGCAGTGATCTGGACAGCCAAGAGACCCAGTACTTC. It yields the protein CASSDLDSQETQYF. Based on the CDR3 plus reference TRBV25-1 and TRBJ2-5, the full variable domain is EADIYQTPRYLVIGTGKKITLECSQTMGHDKMYWYQQDPGMELHLIHYSYGVNSTEKGDLSSESTVSRIRTEHFPLTLESARPSHTSQYLCASSDLDSQETQYFGPGTRLLVL.